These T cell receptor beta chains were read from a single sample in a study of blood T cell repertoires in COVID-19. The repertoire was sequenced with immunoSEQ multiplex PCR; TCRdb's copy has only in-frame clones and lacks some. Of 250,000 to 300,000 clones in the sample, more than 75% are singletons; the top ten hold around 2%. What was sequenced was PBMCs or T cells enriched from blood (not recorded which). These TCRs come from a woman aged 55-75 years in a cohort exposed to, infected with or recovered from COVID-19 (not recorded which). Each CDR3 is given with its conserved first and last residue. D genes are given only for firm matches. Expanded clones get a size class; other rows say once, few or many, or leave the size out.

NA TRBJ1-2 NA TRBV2 TGTGCCAGCAGTCAGACGCCTATCGGGGGCTACACCTTC CASSQTPIGGYTF
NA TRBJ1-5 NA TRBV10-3 TGTGCCACCCGGGGGTGGGGCAATCAGCCCCAGCATTTT CATRGWGNQPQHF
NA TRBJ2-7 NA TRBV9 TGTGCCAGCAGCGTAACCCCTAGTTCCTACGAGCAGTACTTC CASSVTPSSYEQYF
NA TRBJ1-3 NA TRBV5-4 TGTGCCAGCAGCTTGGGAGGGGGTATCAGAAACACCATATATTTT CASSLGGGIRNTIYF
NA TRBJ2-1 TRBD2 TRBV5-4 TGTGCCAGCGCGCGGGTCCTAGCGGCAAACAATGAGCAGTTCTTC CASARVLAANNEQFF
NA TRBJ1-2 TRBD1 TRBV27 TGTGCCAGCAGTTCCCGACAGGGACGGAACTATGGCTACACCTTC CASSSRQGRNYGYTF
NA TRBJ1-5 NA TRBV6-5 TGTGCCAGCATGGGAGGGCGGAATCAGCCCCAGCATTTT CASMGGRNQPQHF
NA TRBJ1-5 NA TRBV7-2 TGTGCCAGCAGCTTAGCCCGGGGTCAGCCCCAGCATTTT CASSLARGQPQHF
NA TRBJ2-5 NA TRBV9 TGTGCCAGCAGCGTAGGGTCCAGCGGGCAAGAGACCCAGTACTTC CASSVGSSGQETQYF
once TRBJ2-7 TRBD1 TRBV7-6 TGTGCCAGCAGCTTAGAACAGGGGGCCCACGAGCAGTACTTC CASSLEQGAHEQYF
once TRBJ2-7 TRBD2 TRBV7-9 TGTGCCAGCAGTTCAATTGGACTAGCGGGAGTGTACGAGCAGTACTTC CASSSIGLAGVYEQYF
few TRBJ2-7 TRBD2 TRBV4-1 TGCGCCAGCAGCCAAGGGGTGACTAGCGGGAGGGCCTACGAGCAGTACTTC CASSQGVTSGRAYEQYF
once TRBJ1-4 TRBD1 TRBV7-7 TGTGCTAGCAGCTTAAAGCCGCGCGGGACAGGGGACGAAAAACTGTTTTTT CASSLKPRGTGDEKLFF
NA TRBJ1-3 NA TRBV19 TGTGCCAGTACCGCGGGTCACACCATATATTTT CASTAGHTIYF
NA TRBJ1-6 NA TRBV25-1 TGTGCCAGCAGTATCAGTAATAATTCACCCCTCCACTTT CASSISNNSPLHF
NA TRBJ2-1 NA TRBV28 TGTGCCAGCAGCCCAAAGGGGCTAGCGAGGAAGGGAGAGCAGTTCTTC CASSPKGLARKGEQFF
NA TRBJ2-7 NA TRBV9 TGTGCCAGCAGCGTAGCCCCGAGATACGAGCAGTACTTC CASSVAPRYEQYF